The 17 T cell receptor beta chains listed next were all sequenced from one sample in a study of blood T cell repertoires in COVID-19. Here immunoSEQ multiplex PCR was the method, and the copy in TCRdb shows in-frame clones only, minus some. In the table there are 350,000 or so clones, 65% to 90% of which are singletons. The sequenced material came from PBMCs or T cells enriched from blood (not recorded which). The receptors were gathered from a woman aged 40 to 49 with acute COVID-19.

V is TRBV19 and J is TRBJ2-1, with 7 bases aligning to TRBD1. CDR1 LNHDA and CDR2 SQIVND come from the germline V gene (reference sequence). This CDR3 is 15 amino acids long. The trim removed 3 bases at V and 2 bases at J, leaving 4 bases unmatched. As DNA, the CDR3 is TGTGCCAGTAGTATCCCCAGGGGGACCTACAATGAGCAGTTCTTC. Protein: CASSIPRGTYNEQFF.

The chain carries TRBV7-9 and TRBJ1-1; D remains ambiguous. CDR1 is SEHNR and CDR2 is FQNEAQ in the germline V gene (reference sequence). The CDR3 runs 15 residues. The germline V and J ends were trimmed by 2 bases and 1 base, with 11 bases remaining between them. The CDR3 loop is CASSLYMVSNTEAFF. The CDR3 DNA reads TGTGCCAGCAGCTTATACATGGTCTCGAACACTGAAGCTTTCTTT. Full variable domain (outside the CDR3, taken from reference TRBV7-9 and TRBJ1-1): DTGVSQNPRHKITKRGQNVTFRCDPISEHNRLYWYRQTLGQGPEFLTYFQNEAQLEKSRLLSDRFSAERPKGSFSTLEIQRTEQGDSAMYLCASSLYMVSNTEAFFGQGTRLTVV.

The rearrangement joins TRBV5-1 to TRBJ1-1; 10 bases are shared with TRBD1. The CDR3 totals 14 residues. The V segment lost 4 bases and the J segment 5 bases; nucleotides outside the gene matches: 5. Germline V gene lookup returns CDR1 SGHRS and CDR2 YFSETQ. DNA for the CDR3: TGCGCCAGCAGCAAAGGGACAGGGGAGACTGAAGCTTTCTTT. It translates to CASSKGTGETEAFF. Filled out from reference TRBV5-1 and TRBJ1-1, the complete variable domain reads KAGVTQTPRYLIKTRGQQVTLSCSPISGHRSVSWYQQTPGQGLQFLFEYFSETQRNKGNFPGRFSGRQFSNSRSEMNVSTLELGDSALYLCASSKGTGETEAFFGQGTRLTVV.

The chain couples TRBV13 to TRBJ1-1, with 7 bases identical to TRBD1. CDR3 length equals 15 residues. V gave up 4 bases and J gave up 3 bases; unmatched junction bases: 8. In germline, CDR1 is PRHDT, CDR2 FYEKMQ (reference sequence). The CDR3 spells CASSWAGTVDTEAFF. DNA of the CDR3: TGTGCCAGCAGCTGGGCCGGGACAGTGGACACTGAAGCTTTCTTT.

V and J are TRBV3-1 (or the pseudogene TRBV3-2) and TRBJ2-3; 15 bases agree with TRBD2. Germline V lookup: CDR1 LGHDT, CDR2 YNNKEL (reference sequence). The CDR3 has 20 residues. J lost 3 bases, V lost 1 base, and 11 bases had no gene match. CDR3 amino acids: CASSQGGLAGGPSPTDTQYF. DNA of the CDR3: TGTGCCAGCAGCCAAGGAGGACTAGCGGGAGGGCCGAGTCCTACAGATACGCAGTATTTT.

The chain uses TRBV11-2 and TRBJ1-4, with D unclear. Deletions cut 6 bases from V and 7 bases from J, with 12 bases between. This CDR3 spans 13 amino acids. Germline V lookup: CDR1 SGHAT, CDR2 FQNNGV. The CDR3 region is CASRSLAGEKLFF. CDR3 sequence (DNA): TGTGCCAGCAGGTCCCTTGCCGGTGAAAAACTGTTTTTT.

The chain has TRBV9 and TRBJ2-3, with TRBD1 identical over 7 bases. The junction had 15 bases not matched to a gene; V was cut back by 0 bases and J by 2 bases. The CDR3 runs 19 residues. Germline-derived CDR1 and CDR2 are SGDLS and YYNGEE. CDR3 residues: CASSVESMGARGNTDTQYF. CDR3 DNA: TGTGCCAGCAGCGTAGAGTCAATGGGGGCCAGGGGGAACACAGATACGCAGTATTTT.

The genes are TRBV6-5 and TRBJ2-3; D not resolved. This CDR3 contains 13 residues. Trimming stripped 6 bases from V and 2 bases from J, with 9 bases between. Germline-derived CDR1 and CDR2 are MNHEY and SVGAGI. For the CDR3, the DNA is TGTGCCAGCAGCGGATTAGCCACAGATACGCAGTATTTT. Encoded protein: CASSGLATDTQYF.

This clone was seen only once. The chain combines TRBV7-9 with TRBJ1-4, with D possibly TRBD1 on 6 matching bases. CDR3 length: 14 residues. CDR1 is SEHNR and CDR2 is FQNEAQ in the germline V gene (reference sequence). Trimming stripped 4 bases from V and 3 bases from J, with 9 bases between. CDR3 loop: CASSSQGSNEKLFF. Here the CDR3 DNA reads TGTGCCAGCAGCTCCCAGGGGTCTAATGAAAAACTGTTTTTT.

This chain uses TRBV7-2 with TRBJ2-7, with D perhaps TRBD2 (5 bases). This CDR3 contains 15 residues. Per germline, CDR1 SGHTA and CDR2 FQGNSA. V was pared by 1 base and J by 3 bases, with 13 bases between. The CDR3 loop reads CASSLEPGYVYEQYF. The CDR3 bases are TGTGCCAGCAGCTTAGAGCCGGGATACGTCTACGAGCAGTACTTC.

This sequence joins TRBV6-5 and TRBJ2-7; 7 bases agree with TRBD1. The length of the CDR3 is 15 residues. V shed 6 bases and J 2 bases; nucleotides not matched to a gene: 10. Germline CDR1 reads MNHEY; CDR2 reads SVGAGI. CDR3 bases: TGTGCCAGCAGACACAAGACAGGGCCCCCCTACGAGCAGTACTTC. This codes for CASRHKTGPPYEQYF.

The CDR3 DNA is TGTGCCAGCAGTGACAGGGGCGGGCAGTACTTC. This encodes CASSDRGGQYF. The chain has TRBV12-3 or TRBV12-4 and TRBJ2-7; 8 bases fit TRBD1. Trimming cost V 5 bases and J 9 bases; bases outside gene matches: 3. CDR3 size: 11 residues.

The genes are TRBV9 and TRBJ2-7; TRBD1 matches at 9 bases. J gave up 4 bases and V 3 bases, and 8 bases lay outside the gene matches. The CDR3 is made up of 15 amino acids. Germline values: CDR1 SGDLS, CDR2 YYNGEE. CDR3 amino acids: CASSARPDRGYEQYF. In DNA, the CDR3 is TGTGCCAGCAGCGCCCGTCCGGACAGGGGATACGAGCAGTACTTC. Filled out from reference TRBV9 and TRBJ2-7, the complete variable domain reads DSGVTQTPKHLITATGQRVTLRCSPRSGDLSVYWYQQSLDQGLQFLIQYYNGEERAKGNILERFSAQQFPDLHSELNLSSLELGDSALYFCASSARPDRGYEQYFGPGTRLTVT.

This clone showed up just once. The chain uses TRBV28 and TRBJ1-5; no reliable D call. The CDR3 covers 15 residues. Germline-derived CDR1 and CDR2 are MDHEN and SYDVKM. With 5 bases removed from V and 6 bases from J, the gap between germline ends came to 17 bases. Here the CDR3 reads CASSNGGDVTQPQHF. The DNA of the CDR3 is TGTGCCAGCAGTAACGGAGGTGACGTGACTCAGCCCCAGCATTTT. Supplemented by reference TRBV28 and TRBJ1-5, the full variable domain reads DVKVTQSSRYLVKRTGEKVFLECVQDMDHENMFWYRQDPGLGLRLIYFSYDVKMKEKGDIPEGYSVSREKKERFSLILESASTNQTSMYLCASSNGGDVTQPQHFGDGTRLSIL.

The chain recombines TRBV5-1 with TRBJ2-7; TRBD1 aligns across 7 bases. Germline V lookup: CDR1 SGHRS, CDR2 YFSETQ. The CDR3 has 15 residues. Trimming at V came to 2 bases and at J to 1 base, leaving 6 bases not matched to a gene. CDR3 sequence reads: CASSFTGTDSYEQYF. In DNA form, the CDR3 reads TGCGCCAGCAGCTTTACCGGGACAGATTCCTACGAGCAGTACTTC.

The CDR3 coding sequence is TGTGCCACCGGCTTGAGGGAAAAACTGTTTTTT. This gives the protein CATGLREKLFF. V gene TRBV24-1 combines with J gene TRBJ1-4; D call uncertain. V lost 9 bases and J lost 8, with 9 bases in between. CDR1 is KGHDR, CDR2 SFDVKD, per germline. The CDR3 spans 11 residues.

The genes are TRBV18 and TRBJ1-1, with D tentatively TRBD1 (6 bases). The CDR3 sequence is 18 residues long. Germline V gene lookup returns CDR1 KGHSH and CDR2 LQKENI. V lost 0 bases and J lost 3, with 20 bases in between. The CDR3 nucleotides read TGTGCCAGCTCACCACCAATGTCAACAGGGATTACATACACTGAAGCTTTCTTT. Translating it yields CASSPPMSTGITYTEAFF.